Described below is a single TCR beta chain sequence and its context. Its specific antigen is unknown. Base qualities were left out, and no much larger clone turns up one base away. Library construction relied on the immunoSEQ multiplex PCR assay. The paper's processing steps were these. A statistical classification framework was developed to diagnose cytomegalovirus status using the catalog of TCR beta chain sequences. This is the immuneACCESS table as TCRdb keeps it, with only in-frame sequences that have V and J called. A part of the clones is gone; compared with another copy, unresolved V genes explain less than half, and the rest is unexplained. V, J and clone size were drawn from that table, and D and trimming were deduced from the DNA. Present in this sample are about 360,000 clones, 75% to 90% of which were seen just once. Clones ranked in the top ten supply approximately 0.86% of the sample.

From the germline V gene, CDR1 is WSHSY and CDR2 is SAAADI. The CDR3 starts with the cysteine, ends with the phenylalanine, and has 14 residues. Left in the record is the CDR3 DNA by itself, 42 bases read in frame from the first base. Here V drops 6 bases and J drops 5 bases, and the junction holds 5 bases not matched to any gene. These data belong to a study of cytomegalovirus exposure and HLA in healthy donors (dated by TCRdb to between 2016 and 2019). Regarding the research as a whole: A later analysis indicated that the 95 to 150 validation repertoires were generated on the platform also employed for the approximately 700 repertoires of the first cohort. The study aimed to test whether cataloging public T cell receptors could reveal signatures of past pathogen exposure. Besides the first cohort of approximately 670 subjects, a separate validation cohort made up of over a hundred different subjects was used. The study combined high-throughput TCR immunosequencing, statistical association of individual TCRs with disease status, and machine learning to predict cytomegalovirus infection status. Findings and caveats that apply to the study as a whole: A total of 164 TCR beta chains were listed by the study as associated with cytomegalovirus. It was suggested by the authors that the approach could potentially be generalized to other disease states and immunological phenotypes. All 120 or so repertoires were used to score co-occurrence in the validation cohort in a later analysis, because that analysis had no HLA typing for the cohort. In vitro tests confirmed that three of the cytomegalovirus-associated TCR beta chains recognize cytomegalovirus antigens. While some public TCRs were present in many individuals, most TCR sequences turned up only very rarely across donors. Subsequent analysis determined that TCRs grouped into clusters in the first cohort also showed a tendency toward co-occurrence across the 120 or so validation repertoires, and roughly 94% of cluster scores exceeded 0. Cytomegalovirus status was reported to be diagnosed by the classifier with high specificity and sensitivity in both the original and validation cohorts.

The donors belonged to the validation cohort of about 130 subjects, which was separate from the approximately 700-subject first cohort. Sequenced material: PBMCs. The chain was built from TRBV10-2 and TRBJ2-2; 8 nucleotides in the junction match TRBD2. This sequence originates from a woman aged 18 to 35 in good health and CMV-seronegative. The CDR3 is CASRLAGGTGELFF. The DNA is TGCGCCAGCAGGCTAGCGGGTGGAACCGGGGAGCTGTTTTTT.